The rows below give T cell receptor beta chains drawn from one sample of a study of blood T cell repertoires in COVID-19. Only in-frame clones appear in the TCRdb table, and some are missing; sequencing was by immunoSEQ multiplex PCR. This repertoire shows some 270,000 clones, about 89% found once; its top ten account for just under 9%. The sequencing sample was made of peripheral blood. These receptors originate from a man aged 35 to 55 with active or convalescent COVID-19. CDR3s include the opening cysteine and the closing phenylalanine or tryptophan. Fields, in order: CDR3 DNA, CDR3 protein, J gene, V gene, clone size, D gene. The D gene is left open where the match is weak. Expanded clones are given a class, and other clones once, few, many or no size at all.

CDR3nt: TGTGCCAGCAGCGGGACAGCTGGCCCTCCGGGTGGCTACACCTTC
CDR3aa: CASSGTAGPPGGYTF
j_gene: TRBJ1-2
v_gene: TRBV6-5
abundance: -
d_gene: TRBD1

CDR3nt: TGTGCCAGCGCTACACTCGGGACAGGAGTGAACACTGAAGCTTTCTTT
CDR3aa: CASATLGTGVNTEAFF
j_gene: TRBJ1-1
v_gene: TRBV27
abundance: -
d_gene: TRBD1

CDR3nt: TGTGCCAGCAGTTCAACAGGGGGATGGAGCAATCAGCCCCAGCATTTT
CDR3aa: CASSSTGGWSNQPQHF
j_gene: TRBJ1-5
v_gene: TRBV2
abundance: -
d_gene: TRBD1

CDR3nt: TGTGCCAGCAGCTTGCAACTAGCGGGAGGACACAATGAGCAGTTCTTC
CDR3aa: CASSLQLAGGHNEQFF
j_gene: TRBJ2-1
v_gene: TRBV5-5
abundance: -
d_gene: TRBD2

CDR3nt: TGTGCCAGCAGCTTGGCCCTAGCGGGGGTCCAAGAGACCCAGTACTTC
CDR3aa: CASSLALAGVQETQYF
j_gene: TRBJ2-5
v_gene: TRBV5-4
abundance: once
d_gene: TRBD2

CDR3nt: TGTGCCAGCCAAGGCTTGCGCGGGAACAATGAGCAGTTCTTC
CDR3aa: CASQGLRGNNEQFF
j_gene: TRBJ2-1
v_gene: TRBV2
abundance: -
d_gene: -

CDR3nt: TGTGCCAGCAGTTACAGGCACTATATTTGGGCAGGGGGTGGCTACGAGCAGTACTTC
CDR3aa: CASSYRHYIWAGGGYEQYF
j_gene: TRBJ2-7
v_gene: TRBV21-1
abundance: -
d_gene: -

CDR3nt: TGTGCCAGCAGTTTAGGGGACAGGCCTTGGGATGAGCAGTTCTTC
CDR3aa: CASSLGDRPWDEQFF
j_gene: TRBJ2-1
v_gene: TRBV27
abundance: -
d_gene: TRBD1

CDR3nt: TGTGCCAGCAGCCAAGTCAGGATTAGTAATGAGCAGTTCTTC
CDR3aa: CASSQVRISNEQFF
j_gene: TRBJ2-1
v_gene: TRBV3-1/TRBV3-2
abundance: -
d_gene: -

CDR3nt: TGTGCCAGCAGCTTAGATGGACATGGGACAGGGGGTCTAGATACGCAGTATTTT
CDR3aa: CASSLDGHGTGGLDTQYF
j_gene: TRBJ2-3
v_gene: TRBV7-2
abundance: -
d_gene: TRBD1

CDR3nt: TGTGCCTGGACCGGGGGGGGCTACGAGCAGTACTTC
CDR3aa: CAWTGGGYEQYF
j_gene: TRBJ2-7
v_gene: TRBV30
abundance: -
d_gene: TRBD2

CDR3nt: TGTGCCAGCAGCTTATGGCAGGAGGTTAACTATGGCTACACCTTC
CDR3aa: CASSLWQEVNYGYTF
j_gene: TRBJ1-2
v_gene: TRBV7-9
abundance: -
d_gene: -

CDR3nt: TGTGCCAGCAGCCGACTTGCAACTAATGAAAAACTGTTTTTT
CDR3aa: CASSRLATNEKLFF
j_gene: TRBJ1-4
v_gene: TRBV9
abundance: -
d_gene: -

CDR3nt: TGTGCCAGTAGCTCCCACCCGGGGGGTAAACAGCCCCAGCATTTT
CDR3aa: CASSSHPGGKQPQHF
j_gene: TRBJ1-5
v_gene: TRBV19
abundance: -
d_gene: -

CDR3nt: TGTGCCCACAGGGGGCCGTCGGAGGATACGGTTCAGTACTTC
CDR3aa: CAHRGPSEDTVQYF
j_gene: TRBJ2-4
v_gene: TRBV19
abundance: -
d_gene: TRBD1

CDR3nt: TGCGCCACCCGAGCCGGGACAGGGGCCATCTACGAGCAGTACTTC
CDR3aa: CATRAGTGAIYEQYF
j_gene: TRBJ2-7
v_gene: TRBV10-2
abundance: -
d_gene: TRBD1

CDR3nt: TGTGCCAGCAGCTTCGGCTGGACGGAGGGAAATGAAAAACTGTTTTTT
CDR3aa: CASSFGWTEGNEKLFF
j_gene: TRBJ1-4
v_gene: TRBV5-5
abundance: -
d_gene: -

CDR3nt: TGTGCCAGCAGCCAGGCCGGGATCAAGGCCCACGAGCAGTACTTC
CDR3aa: CASSQAGIKAHEQYF
j_gene: TRBJ2-7
v_gene: TRBV5-6
abundance: -
d_gene: -

CDR3nt: TGTGCCAGCAGTGTCGACAGGTTGATAGCCGAGCAGTACTTC
CDR3aa: CASSVDRLIAEQYF
j_gene: TRBJ2-7
v_gene: TRBV27
abundance: -
d_gene: -

CDR3nt: TGTGCCAGCACCCAGATGCGGTCGCGGGAGGATCATGAGCAGTTCTTC
CDR3aa: CASTQMRSREDHEQFF
j_gene: TRBJ2-1
v_gene: TRBV5-4
abundance: -
d_gene: TRBD2

CDR3nt: TGTGCCAGCGGCCCGGGAGGGACGAATCAGCCCCAGCATTTT
CDR3aa: CASGPGGTNQPQHF
j_gene: TRBJ1-5
v_gene: TRBV27
abundance: -
d_gene: -

CDR3nt: TGTGCTAGCAGCCCACCCCAAGCGGGGGTCGGTGAGCAGTTCTTC
CDR3aa: CASSPPQAGVGEQFF
j_gene: TRBJ2-1
v_gene: TRBV7-7
abundance: -
d_gene: TRBD2

CDR3nt: TGTGCCAGCAGTTACCTCACAGTCCCCTATGGCTACACCTTC
CDR3aa: CASSYLTVPYGYTF
j_gene: TRBJ1-2
v_gene: TRBV6-5
abundance: -
d_gene: -

CDR3nt: TGTGCCAGCAGCTTGTACAGGGGGCCCGTTACTACAGGTGAGCAGTTCTTC
CDR3aa: CASSLYRGPVTTGEQFF
j_gene: TRBJ2-1
v_gene: TRBV7-2
abundance: -
d_gene: TRBD1